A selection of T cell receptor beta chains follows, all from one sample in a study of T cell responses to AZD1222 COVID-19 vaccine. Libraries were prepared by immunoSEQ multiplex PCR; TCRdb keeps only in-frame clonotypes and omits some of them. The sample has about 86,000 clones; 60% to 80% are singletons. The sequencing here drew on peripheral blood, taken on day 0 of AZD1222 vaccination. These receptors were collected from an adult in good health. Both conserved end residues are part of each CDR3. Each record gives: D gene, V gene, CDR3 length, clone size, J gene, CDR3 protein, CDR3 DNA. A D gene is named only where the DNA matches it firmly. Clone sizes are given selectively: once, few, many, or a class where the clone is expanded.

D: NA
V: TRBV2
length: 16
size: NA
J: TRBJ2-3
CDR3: CASSGQRSQRTDTQYF
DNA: TGTGCCAGCAGTGGTCAAAGGAGTCAGCGCACAGATACGCAGTATTTT

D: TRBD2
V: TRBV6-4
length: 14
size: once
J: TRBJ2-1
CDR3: CASSRTSGGDEQFF
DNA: TGTGCCAGCTCGAGGACTAGTGGGGGGGATGAGCAGTTCTTC

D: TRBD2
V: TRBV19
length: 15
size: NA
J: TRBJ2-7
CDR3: CASSQTSGRDYEQYF
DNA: TGTGCCAGTAGTCAAACTAGCGGGAGGGACTACGAGCAGTACTTC

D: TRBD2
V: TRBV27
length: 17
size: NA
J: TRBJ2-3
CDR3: CASSLRGLAAPTDTQYF
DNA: TGTGCCAGCAGTTTACGCGGACTAGCGGCCCCCACAGATACGCAGTATTTT

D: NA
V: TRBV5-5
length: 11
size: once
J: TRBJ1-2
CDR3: CASSFFGGYTF
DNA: TGTGCCAGCAGCTTTTTCGGCGGCTACACCTTC

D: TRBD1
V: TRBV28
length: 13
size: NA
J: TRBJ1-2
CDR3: CASRGQDNYGYTF
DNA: TGTGCCTCCAGGGGGCAGGATAACTATGGCTACACCTTC

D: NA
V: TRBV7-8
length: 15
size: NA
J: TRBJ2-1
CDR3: CASSPGAPQLNEQFF
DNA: TGTGCCAGCAGCCCAGGGGCCCCCCAACTCAATGAGCAGTTCTTC

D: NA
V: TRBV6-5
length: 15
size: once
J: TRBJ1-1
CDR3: CASSTLGQGNTEAFF
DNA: TGTGCCAGCAGTACCTTAGGGCAGGGGAACACTGAAGCTTTCTTT

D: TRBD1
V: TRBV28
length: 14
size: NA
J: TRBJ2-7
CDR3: CASSLGTGVDEQYF
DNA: TGTGCCAGCAGTTTAGGGACAGGGGTTGACGAGCAGTACTTC

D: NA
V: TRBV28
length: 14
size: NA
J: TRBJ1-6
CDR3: CASSYPQGNSPLHF
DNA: TGTGCCAGCAGTTATCCCCAGGGTAATTCACCCCTCCACTTT

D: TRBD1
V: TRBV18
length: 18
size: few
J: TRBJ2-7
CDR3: CASSPRTGTGKGSYEQYF
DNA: TGTGCCAGCTCACCGAGAACCGGGACAGGGAAAGGATCCTACGAGCAGTACTTC

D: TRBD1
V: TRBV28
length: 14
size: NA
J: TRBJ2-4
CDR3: CASSPGQRKNIQYF
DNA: TGTGCCAGCAGTCCGGGACAGCGGAAAAACATTCAGTACTTC

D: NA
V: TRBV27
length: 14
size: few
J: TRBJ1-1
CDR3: CASSYLGVNTEAFF
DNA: TGTGCCAGCAGTTATTTAGGGGTCAACACTGAAGCTTTCTTT

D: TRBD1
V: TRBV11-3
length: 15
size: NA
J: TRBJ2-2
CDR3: CASSSRQGNTGELFF
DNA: TGTGCCAGCAGTTCCCGACAGGGGAACACCGGGGAGCTGTTTTTT

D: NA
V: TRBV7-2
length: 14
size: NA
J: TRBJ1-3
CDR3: CASSMGISGNTIYF
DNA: TGTGCCAGCAGCATGGGGATCTCTGGAAACACCATATATTTT

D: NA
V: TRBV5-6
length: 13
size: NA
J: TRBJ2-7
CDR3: CASSLTREHEQYF
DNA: TGTGCCAGCAGCTTGACGCGGGAACACGAGCAGTACTTC

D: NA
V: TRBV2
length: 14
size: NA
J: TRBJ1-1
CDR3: CASSEVLGNTEAFF
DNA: TGTGCCAGCAGCGAGGTTCTGGGTAACACTGAAGCTTTCTTT

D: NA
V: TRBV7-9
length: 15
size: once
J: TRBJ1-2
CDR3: CASSSGRFPSYGYTF
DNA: TGTGCCAGCAGTTCCGGACGATTCCCTTCATATGGCTACACCTTC

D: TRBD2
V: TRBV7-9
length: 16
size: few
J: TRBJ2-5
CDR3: CASSLGTSGISETQYF
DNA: TGTGCCAGCAGCTTAGGGACTAGCGGGATCAGTGAGACCCAGTACTTC

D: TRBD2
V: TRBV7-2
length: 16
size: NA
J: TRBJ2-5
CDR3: CASSLELGGRRETQYF
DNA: TGTGCCAGCAGCTTAGAATTGGGCGGGAGAAGAGAGACCCAGTACTTC

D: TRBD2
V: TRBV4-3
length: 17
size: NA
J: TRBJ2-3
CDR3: CASSQVRRGLASDTQYF
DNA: TGCGCCAGCAGCCAAGTAAGGCGAGGACTAGCCTCAGATACGCAGTATTTT

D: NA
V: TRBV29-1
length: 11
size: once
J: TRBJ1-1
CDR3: CSMWLNTEAFF
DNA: TGCAGCATGTGGTTGAACACTGAAGCTTTCTTT

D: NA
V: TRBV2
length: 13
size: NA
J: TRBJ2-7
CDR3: CASCRDALYEQYF
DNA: TGTGCCAGTTGCAGGGACGCCCTCTACGAGCAGTACTTC

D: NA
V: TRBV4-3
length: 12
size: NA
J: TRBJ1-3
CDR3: CASSQDIGTIYF
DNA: TGCGCCAGCAGCCAAGATATAGGCACCATATATTTT

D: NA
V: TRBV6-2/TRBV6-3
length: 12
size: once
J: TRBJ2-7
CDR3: CASSQLAHEQYF
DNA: TGTGCCAGCAGTCAACTAGCCCACGAGCAGTACTTC

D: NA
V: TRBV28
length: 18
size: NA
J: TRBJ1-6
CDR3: CASSLFWQSGRMGSPLHF
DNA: TGTGCCAGCAGTTTATTCTGGCAGTCAGGGAGGATGGGTTCACCCCTCCACTTT

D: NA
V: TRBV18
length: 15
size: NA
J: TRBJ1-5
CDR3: CASSPQGGGHQPQHF
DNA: TGTGCCAGCTCACCCCAAGGGGGGGGCCATCAGCCCCAGCATTTT

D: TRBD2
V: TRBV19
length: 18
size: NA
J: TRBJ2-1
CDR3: CASRTSRTSGSSYNEQFF
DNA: TGTGCCAGTAGGACAAGTAGGACTAGCGGAAGCTCCTACAATGAGCAGTTCTTC

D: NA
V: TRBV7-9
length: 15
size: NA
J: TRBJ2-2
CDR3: CASSFYGRNTGELFF
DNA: TGTGCCAGCAGCTTTTACGGGAGAAACACCGGGGAGCTGTTTTTT

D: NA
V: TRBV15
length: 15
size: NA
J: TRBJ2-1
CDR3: CATSRSLAVYGEQFF
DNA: TGTGCCACCAGCAGGTCGCTAGCAGTATACGGCGAGCAGTTCTTC

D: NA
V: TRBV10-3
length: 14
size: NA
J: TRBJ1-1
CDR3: CAISDQGRRTEAFF
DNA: TGTGCCATCAGTGACCAGGGCCGGAGGACTGAAGCTTTCTTT

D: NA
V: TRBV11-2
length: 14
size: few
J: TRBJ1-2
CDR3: CASSSLQGNYGYTF
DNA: TGTGCCAGCAGCTCTCTCCAGGGGAACTATGGCTACACCTTC

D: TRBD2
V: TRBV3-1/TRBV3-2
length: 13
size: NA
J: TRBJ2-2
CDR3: CASGLAGAGELFF
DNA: TGTGCCAGCGGACTAGCGGGAGCCGGGGAGCTGTTTTTT

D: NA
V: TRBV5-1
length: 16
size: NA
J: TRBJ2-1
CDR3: CASSLASGGSYNEQFF
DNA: TGCGCCAGCAGCTTGGCAAGCGGAGGCTCCTACAATGAGCAGTTCTTC

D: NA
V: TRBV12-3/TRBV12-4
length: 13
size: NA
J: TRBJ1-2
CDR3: CASSRLADYGYTF
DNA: TGTGCCAGCAGTCGTCTGGCTGACTATGGCTACACCTTC

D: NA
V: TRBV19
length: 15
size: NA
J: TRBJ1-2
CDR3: CASSIEQRVNYGYTF
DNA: TGTGCCAGTAGTATAGAACAGAGAGTTAACTATGGCTACACCTTC

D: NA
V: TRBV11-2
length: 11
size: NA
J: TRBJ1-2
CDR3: CVTRGNYGYTF
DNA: TGTGTCACTAGGGGGAACTATGGCTACACCTTC

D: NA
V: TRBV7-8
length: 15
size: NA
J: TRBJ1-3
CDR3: CASSLAQGVRNTIYF
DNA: TGTGCCAGCAGCTTAGCACAGGGTGTCCGAAACACCATATATTTT

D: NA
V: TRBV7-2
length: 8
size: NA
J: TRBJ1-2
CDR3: CASGGRDF
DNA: TGTGCCAGCGGAGGTCGGGACTTC

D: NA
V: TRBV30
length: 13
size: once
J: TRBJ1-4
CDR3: CAWMRGTNEKLFF
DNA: TGTGCCTGGATGAGGGGAACTAATGAAAAACTGTTTTTT